This is a list of T cell receptor beta chains from one sample in a study of cytomegalovirus exposure and HLA in healthy donors. The table came from immunoSEQ multiplex PCR; TCRdb's copy has only in-frame clones and leaves some out. The sample contains 150,000 or so clones, about 70% of which appear only once. Input material: PBMCs. The receptors here all came from a woman in her sixties in good health and CMV-seropositive. Each CDR3 is given with its conserved first and last residue. D genes are given only for firm matches. Expanded clones are given a class, and other clones once, few, many or no size at all.

V,D,size,J,CDR3,DNA
TRBV5-1,NA,few,TRBJ1-1,CASSLEPGGVSAEAFF,TGCGCCAGCAGCTTGGAACCAGGAGGGGTGAGTGCTGAAGCTTTCTTT
TRBV6-5,TRBD2,few,TRBJ2-1,CASSGTSGRNEQFF,TGTGCCAGCTCAGGGACTAGCGGGAGAAATGAGCAGTTCTTC
TRBV4-1,TRBD2,NA,TRBJ2-2,CASRTMTSGSVTGELFF,TGCGCCAGCAGGACAATGACTAGCGGGAGTGTCACCGGGGAGCTGTTTTTT
TRBV9,NA,NA,TRBJ2-7,CASSVTGSSYEQYF,TGTGCCAGCAGCGTAACAGGTTCTTCCTACGAGCAGTACTTC
TRBV4-1,TRBD1,few,TRBJ1-5,CASSQPDRDNQPQHF,TGCGCCAGCAGCCAGCCCGACAGGGACAATCAGCCCCAGCATTTT
TRBV6-5,NA,NA,TRBJ1-1,CASSSRVSNTEAFF,TGTGCCAGCAGTTCGCGGGTATCCAACACTGAAGCTTTCTTT
TRBV10-3,TRBD2,once,TRBJ2-5,CAISESSGRLPGETQYF,TGTGCCATCAGTGAGTCAAGCGGGAGGCTTCCTGGGGAGACCCAGTACTTC
TRBV29-1,TRBD2,NA,TRBJ2-1,CSVVAGDKSYNEQFF,TGCAGCGTTGTCGCGGGGGATAAGTCCTACAATGAGCAGTTCTTC
TRBV28,NA,NA,TRBJ1-5,CASSLPKNQPQHF,TGTGCCAGCAGTTTACCTAAAAATCAGCCCCAGCATTTT
TRBV12-5,TRBD2,NA,TRBJ2-1,CARGKTSGTSDDNEQFF,TGTGCTAGGGGAAAAACGTCCGGGACTAGCGATGACAATGAGCAGTTCTTC
TRBV7-9,TRBD2,NA,TRBJ2-5,CASSLSLAGTQYF,TGTGCCAGCAGCTTATCCCTAGCGGGGACCCAGTACTTC
TRBV5-4,TRBD1,once,TRBJ1-1,CASSFAGQRNTEAFF,TGTGCCAGCAGCTTTGCGGGACAGCGGAACACTGAAGCTTTCTTT
TRBV6-6,TRBD2,NA,TRBJ2-1,CAGTSGGRDEQFF,TGTGCCGGAACTAGCGGGGGACGCGATGAGCAGTTCTTC
TRBV7-9,TRBD2,NA,TRBJ2-2,CASSLAGTRWAGELFF,TGTGCCAGCAGCTTAGCCGGGACTAGATGGGCCGGGGAGCTGTTTTTT
TRBV7-9,NA,NA,TRBJ1-3,CASSLYTGSGNTIYF,TGTGCCAGCAGCTTATACACAGGCTCTGGAAACACCATATATTTT
TRBV6-1,NA,NA,TRBJ2-3,CASSTDRASTDTQYF,TGTGCCAGCAGTACGGACAGAGCTAGCACAGATACGCAGTATTTT
TRBV2,NA,NA,TRBJ2-3,CASSEFVASESTDTQYF,TGTGCCAGCAGTGAGTTTGTGGCTAGCGAAAGCACAGATACGCAGTATTTT
TRBV28,TRBD2,NA,TRBJ2-3,CASSKNPGLTRDTQYF,TGTGCCAGCAGTAAGAATCCGGGACTAACCAGGGATACGCAGTATTTT
TRBV7-8,NA,NA,TRBJ2-1,CASSLDYQINEQFF,TGTGCCAGCAGCTTGGACTACCAAATCAATGAGCAGTTCTTC
TRBV28,TRBD1,NA,TRBJ1-1,CASGIGQVNTEAFF,TGTGCCAGCGGAATCGGACAGGTGAACACTGAAGCTTTCTTT
TRBV2,NA,NA,TRBJ2-5,CASSDGGTETQYF,TGTGCCAGCAGTGACGGGGGAACGGAGACCCAGTACTTC
TRBV2,TRBD1,NA,TRBJ1-2,CASNRENRGLGGYTF,TGTGCCAGCAATCGAGAGAACAGGGGGCTAGGAGGCTACACCTTC
TRBV18,NA,once,TRBJ2-7,CASSPAAPPNEQYF,TGTGCCAGCTCACCAGCGGCCCCTCCTAACGAGCAGTACTTC
TRBV27,NA,NA,TRBJ2-1,CASSFWQGHEQFF,TGTGCCAGCAGTTTTTGGCAGGGCCATGAGCAGTTCTTC
TRBV19,NA,few,TRBJ1-4,CASNSGHPNEKLFF,TGTGCCAGTAACTCGGGACACCCTAATGAAAAACTGTTTTTT
TRBV5-1,NA,NA,TRBJ2-6,CASSPGSSGANVLTF,TGCGCCAGCAGCCCTGGGAGCTCTGGGGCCAACGTCCTGACTTTC
TRBV18,TRBD1,NA,TRBJ2-2,CASAGGTGKTGELFF,TGTGCCAGCGCAGGAGGGACAGGGAAAACCGGGGAGCTGTTTTTT
TRBV7-8,TRBD1,NA,TRBJ1-2,CASSGTGGEGAPGISYGYTF,TGTGCCAGCAGCGGGACAGGGGGCGAGGGGGCGCCGGGCATTTCCTATGGCTACACCTTC
TRBV10-2,TRBD2,NA,TRBJ2-1,CASTSGGQQFF,TGCGCCAGCACTAGCGGGGGGCAGCAGTTCTTC
TRBV29-1,NA,NA,TRBJ1-4,CSALGGVNEKLFF,TGCAGCGCCCTAGGAGGGGTGAATGAAAAACTGTTTTTT
TRBV2,NA,NA,TRBJ1-1,CASSEAASKNTEAFF,TGTGCCAGCAGTGAAGCCGCCAGTAAGAACACTGAAGCTTTCTTT
TRBV10-1,TRBD1,NA,TRBJ1-1,CASSSGTGSTEAFF,TGCGCCAGCAGCTCCGGGACAGGGTCCACTGAAGCTTTCTTT
TRBV11-2,NA,NA,TRBJ1-1,CASRGQVNTEAFF,TGTGCCAGCAGGGGGCAGGTGAACACTGAAGCTTTCTTT
TRBV5-1,TRBD1,NA,TRBJ2-5,CASSLGGTGLSYF,TGCGCCAGCAGCTTGGGCGGGACAGGCCTTTCGTACTTC
TRBV5-1,NA,NA,TRBJ2-5,CASSGRAGGPQETQYF,TGCGCCAGCAGCGGGAGGGCCGGGGGGCCCCAAGAGACCCAGTACTTC
TRBV9,NA,NA,TRBJ1-1,CASSVGSRVDTEAFF,TGTGCCAGCAGCGTAGGATCCCGCGTGGACACTGAAGCTTTCTTT
TRBV6-5,TRBD1,NA,TRBJ1-2,CASSQGAQAGYTF,TGTGCCAGCAGTCAGGGGGCGCAGGCTGGCTACACCTTC
TRBV29-1,NA,NA,TRBJ1-3,CMGATGNTIYF,TGCATGGGGGCAACTGGAAACACCATATATTTT
TRBV2,NA,NA,TRBJ2-2,CASRGDSITGELFF,TGTGCCAGCAGGGGGGACTCTATCACCGGGGAGCTGTTTTTT
TRBV7-2,NA,once,TRBJ2-5,CASSFGTAETQYF,TGTGCCAGCAGCTTCGGGACTGCGGAGACCCAGTACTTC
TRBV29-1,NA,NA,TRBJ1-2,CSVEVAAANYGYTF,TGCAGCGTTGAGGTTGCGGCGGCTAACTATGGCTACACCTTC
TRBV5-4,NA,NA,TRBJ2-7,CATGGLPPYEQYF,TGTGCCACCGGGGGACTCCCCCCCTACGAGCAGTACTTC
TRBV6-1,NA,NA,TRBJ1-5,CASSEGVAGVSNQPQHF,TGTGCCAGCAGTGAAGGGGTGGCAGGGGTTAGCAATCAGCCCCAGCATTTT
TRBV6-6,TRBD1,NA,TRBJ2-1,CASSYGTGGYNEQFF,TGTGCCAGCAGTTACGGGACAGGAGGTTACAATGAGCAGTTCTTC
TRBV6-6,TRBD1,NA,TRBJ1-2,CASSHGTGILGYGYTF,TGTGCCAGCAGCCACGGGACAGGGATCCTAGGCTATGGCTACACCTTC
TRBV19,TRBD1,once,TRBJ1-2,CASSTGTGEHYGYTF,TGTGCCAGTAGTACCGGGACAGGGGAGCACTATGGCTACACCTTC
TRBV7-9,TRBD1,NA,TRBJ2-7,CASSLGDRPSYEQYF,TGTGCCAGCAGCTTAGGGGACAGGCCGAGCTACGAGCAGTACTTC
TRBV28,TRBD1,NA,TRBJ1-2,CASSLQGYGYTF,TGTGCCAGCAGTCTACAGGGGTACGGCTACACCTTC
TRBV28,NA,NA,TRBJ1-1,CASSSMRQLNTEAFF,TGTGCCAGCAGTTCAATGAGGCAGCTGAACACTGAAGCTTTCTTT
TRBV2,NA,NA,TRBJ1-4,CASSERTANNEKLFF,TGTGCCAGCAGTGAACGAACAGCAAATAATGAAAAACTGTTTTTT